Listed here are 30 T cell receptor beta chains from one sample, sequenced in a study of blood T cell repertoires in COVID-19. The repertoire was sequenced with immunoSEQ multiplex PCR; TCRdb's copy has only in-frame clones and lacks some. Among about 260,000 clones, 84% were seen once, and the ten largest hold 1.5% to 1.9%. The sequencing sample was made of peripheral blood. These TCRs come from a woman aged 35 to 49 who had recovered from COVID-19.

This sequence joins TRBV24-1 and TRBJ1-2; 7 nucleotides line up with TRBD1. Germline CDR1 is KGHDR and CDR2 is SFDVKD. The CDR3 has 15 amino acids. The trim removed 4 bases at V and 0 bases at J, leaving 4 bases unmatched. The CDR3: CATSDPGQANYGYTF. For the CDR3, the DNA is TGTGCCACCAGTGACCCAGGACAGGCTAACTATGGCTACACCTTC.

The chain combines TRBV6-1 with TRBJ1-1; D ambiguous. Germline V CDR1 and CDR2: MNHNS, SASEGT. V was clipped by 5 bases and J by 7 bases, with 14 bases between them. The CDR3 consists of 13 residues. CDR3 sequence: CASSPGRDGEAFF. The CDR3 bases are TGTGCCAGCAGTCCAGGAAGAGATGGTGAAGCTTTCTTT.

This chain joins TRBV5-4 and TRBJ2-5; TRBD1 is a possible D gene (6 bases). This CDR3 spans 13 amino acids. The V end lost 4 bases, the J end lost 4 bases, and 11 bases lay between the germline ends. CDR1 and CDR2 from the germline V gene are SGHNT and YYREEE (reference sequence). The chain's CDR3 is CASSPRGSETQYF. Here the CDR3 DNA reads TGTGCCAGCAGCCCCAGGGGTTCAGAGACCCAGTACTTC. Supplemented by reference TRBV5-4 and TRBJ2-5, the full variable domain reads ETGVTQSPTHLIKTRGQQVTLRCSSQSGHNTVSWYQQALGQGPQFIFQYYREEENGRGNFPPRFSGLQFPNYSSELNVNALELDDSALYLCASSPRGSETQYFGPGTRLLVL.

This chain links TRBV5-4 with TRBJ2-5; D could derive from TRBD1 or TRBD2 (6 bases each). Trimming took 4 bases from V and 1 from J, leaving 11 bases between them. Germline values: CDR1 SGHNT, CDR2 YYREEE (reference sequence). This CDR3 spans 14 amino acids. As DNA, the CDR3 is TGTGCCAGCAGCCTGGGGGGCACCCAAGAGACCCAGTACTTC. Amino acids: CASSLGGTQETQYF.

The chain links TRBV5-4 to TRBJ1-2; 9 bases map to TRBD1. Looked up from germline, CDR1 is SGHNT and CDR2 is YYREEE (reference sequence). The length of the CDR3 is 14 residues. J lost 4 bases, V lost 6 bases, and 7 bases had no gene match. The CDR3 nucleotides are TGTGCCAGCAACACGGACAGGGGATCCTATGGCTACACCTTC. It is translated as CASNTDRGSYGYTF.

V is TRBV5-1 and J is TRBJ2-7; 9 bases fit TRBD1. CDR1 is SGHRS, CDR2 YFSETQ, per germline. The CDR3 runs 14 residues. V shed 4 bases and J 4 bases; nucleotides not matched to a gene: 6. The CDR3 here is CASSRAQGAYEQYF. CDR3 sequence (DNA): TGCGCCAGCAGCCGAGCACAGGGGGCTTACGAGCAGTACTTC.

The chain recombines TRBV7-3 with TRBJ1-1; 9 positions agree with TRBD1. V shed 5 bases, J shed 1 base, and the junction held 2 bases outside the gene matches. The CDR3 spans 14 residues. CDR1 and CDR2 (germline): SGHTA, FQGTGA. The CDR3, as DNA: TGTGCCAGCAGCCAGACAGGGGGGAACACTGAAGCTTTCTTT. Its translation is CASSQTGGNTEAFF.

V gene TRBV2 combines with J gene TRBJ1-4; D gene ambiguous. Trimming cost V 1 base and J 8 bases, with 8 bases left between them. The CDR3 is 13 amino acids. Germline V lookup: CDR1 SNHLY, CDR2 FYNNEI. The CDR3 protein is CASSEGAREKLFF. CDR3 in DNA: TGTGCCAGCAGTGAAGGGGCCCGCGAAAAACTGTTTTTT.

The chain has TRBV12-3 or TRBV12-4 and TRBJ2-7, with D unclear. The CDR3 spans 13 residues. V was clipped by 3 bases and J by 2 bases, with 8 bases between them. CDR3: CASSLRQTYEQYF. The CDR3 DNA sequence: TGTGCCAGCAGTTTGCGACAAACCTACGAGCAGTACTTC.

V gene TRBV14 combines with J gene TRBJ1-2; TRBD1 aligns across 9 bases. The germline CDR1 and CDR2 sequences are SGHDN and FVKESK. The CDR3 extends over 15 amino acids. V lost 2 bases and J lost 8; bases outside the gene matches: 9. CDR3 nucleotide sequence: TGTGCCAGCAGCCAACCTGGGACAGGGCCTTTAGGCTACACCTTC. Its translation: CASSQPGTGPLGYTF.

V and J are TRBV29-1 and TRBJ2-7, with D tentatively TRBD1 (6 bases). The germline V gene encodes CDR1 SQVTM and CDR2 ANQGSEA. This CDR3 has 10 residues. CDR3 coding DNA: TGCAAACACTACAGGGCCGAGCAGTACTTC. This encodes CKHYRAEQYF.

The rearrangement joins TRBV7-9 to TRBJ2-7; 9 bases align to TRBD1. The CDR3 spans 14 residues. The J segment lost 4 bases and the V segment lost 4 bases, leaving 5 bases of the junction unmatched. CDR1 SEHNR and CDR2 FQNEAQ come from the germline V gene (reference sequence). DNA of the CDR3: TGTGCCAGCAGCTCTACAGGGGGCACGTACGAGCAGTACTTC. Its translation: CASSSTGGTYEQYF.

The chain recombines TRBV6-5 with TRBJ1-1, with D unresolved. Trimming shortened V by 5 bases and J by 7 bases, and 14 bases separated the two germline ends. The CDR3 is 13 residues long. Germline V gives CDR1 MNHEY, CDR2 SVGAGI. The CDR3 here is CASSPTRPGEAFF. The CDR3 DNA is TGTGCCAGCAGTCCGACCCGACCAGGTGAAGCTTTCTTT.

The CDR3 nucleotides are TGTGCCAGCAGTGAAGCTCGGTACAATGAGCAGTTCTTC. Its protein is CASSEARYNEQFF. The chain recombines TRBV6-1 with TRBJ2-1; D gene unclear. The germline CDR1 and CDR2 sequences are MNHNS and SASEGT. The CDR3 covers 13 residues. Trimming pared 0 bases from V and 4 bases from J, leaving 4 bases between.

This chain uses TRBV5-1 with TRBJ2-1; D unclear. The CDR3 sequence is 13 residues long. The germline gives CDR1 SGHRS, CDR2 YFSETQ. V shed 0 bases and J shed 6 bases, with 7 bases lying between them. This chain's CDR3 is CASSLGSVNEQFF. CDR3 DNA sequence: TGCGCCAGCAGCTTGGGCAGTGTCAATGAGCAGTTCTTC.

This sequence joins TRBV27 and TRBJ1-2; the D gene is possibly TRBD1 (5 bases). Trimming removed 7 bases from V and 4 bases from J, with 13 bases in between. Germline V CDR1 and CDR2: MNHEY, SMNVEV (reference sequence). The length of the CDR3 is 13 residues. CDR3 region: CASTDRGGYGYTF. CDR3 DNA: TGTGCCAGCACCGACCGGGGGGGCTATGGCTACACCTTC.

This clone has just one count. CDR3 protein: CASSFRGRLEKLFF. For the CDR3, the DNA is TGTGCCAGCAGCTTCAGGGGGCGCCTCGAAAAACTGTTTTTT. J is TRBJ1-4 and V is TRBV7-9; TRBD1 aligns across 8 bases. The germline CDR1 and CDR2 sequences are SEHNR and FQNEAQ (reference sequence). The V segment lost 3 bases and the J segment 8 bases; nucleotides outside the gene matches: 5. The CDR3 has 14 residues.

The chain carries TRBV2 and TRBJ1-6, with no clear D. Trimming took 7 bases from V and 0 from J, leaving 7 bases between them. This CDR3 contains 14 residues. Germline CDR1 is SNHLY and CDR2 is FYNNEI. CDR3 region: CASIESSYNSPLHF. The CDR3 bases are TGTGCCAGCATCGAGAGCTCCTATAATTCACCCCTCCACTTT.

CDR3 nucleotide sequence: TGTGCCAGCAGCCCCCACACAGGATACCAAGAGACCCAGTACTTC. This translates into CASSPHTGYQETQYF. The J gene is TRBJ2-5, the V gene TRBV28; the D gene is possibly TRBD1 (5 bases). Germline V lookup: CDR1 MDHEN, CDR2 SYDVKM. The CDR3 has 15 amino acids. The V gene lost 6 bases and the J gene lost 0 bases, with 14 bases spanning the gap. Full variable domain (outside the CDR3, taken from reference TRBV28 and TRBJ2-5): DVKVTQSSRYLVKRTGEKVFLECVQDMDHENMFWYRQDPGLGLRLIYFSYDVKMKEKGDIPEGYSVSREKKERFSLILESASTNQTSMYLCASSPHTGYQETQYFGPGTRLLVL.

This chain uses TRBV30 with TRBJ2-7, with 8 bases that match TRBD1. V was pared by 4 bases and J by 4 bases, with 3 bases of the junction left unmatched. CDR1 is GTSNPN and CDR2 is SVGIG in the germline V gene (reference sequence). The CDR3 consists of 12 residues. The CDR3 sequence: CAWTRGLYEQYF. CDR3 in DNA: TGTGCCTGGACCAGGGGGCTATACGAGCAGTACTTC.

On this clone: This same CDR3 is encoded by further DNA sequences in the sample. The V and J genes are TRBV11-2 and TRBJ2-5; TRBD2 matches 8 bases. Germline lookup yields CDR1 SGHAT and CDR2 FQNNGV. There are 14 residues in the CDR3. The trim removed 5 bases at V and 5 bases at J, leaving 7 bases unmatched. CDR3 bases: TGTGCCAGCAGCCGGGGGGGGGCCACGGAGACCCAGTACTTC. Encoded protein: CASSRGGATETQYF. The variable domain in full, completed from reference TRBV11-2 and TRBJ2-5, reads EAGVAQSPRYKIIEKRQSVAFWCNPISGHATLYWYQQILGQGPKLLIQFQNNGVVDDSQLPKDRFSAERLKGVDSTLKIQPAKLEDSAVYLCASSRGGATETQYFGPGTRLLVL.

The chain has TRBV6-1 and TRBJ2-7; possible D gene TRBD1, 5 bases. V was shortened by 1 base and J by 2 bases, with 9 bases between the two germline ends. This CDR3 spans 14 amino acids. Germline V CDR1 and CDR2: MNHNS, SASEGT. CDR3 protein: CASSEGWTTYEQYF. The CDR3, as DNA: TGTGCCAGCAGTGAAGGATGGACAACCTACGAGCAGTACTTC.

For this clone: Distinct nucleotide sequences in the sample also encode this CDR3. The chain recombines TRBV18 with TRBJ1-5, with a possible D match to TRBD1 (6 bases). In germline, CDR1 is KGHSH, CDR2 LQKENI. The CDR3 is 15 amino acids. The germline V and J ends were trimmed by 6 bases and 0 bases, with 12 bases remaining between them. CDR3 protein: CASSAGQHSNQPQHF. The CDR3 nucleotides read TGTGCCAGCTCCGCAGGACAGCATAGCAATCAGCCCCAGCATTTT.

Details on this clone: Its ends do not fully match the called genes, so a read error is possible. Here the CDR3 reads CASALDLAFDEQYF. In DNA, the CDR3 is TGTGCTAGTGCTTTGGACCTAGCATTCGACGAGCAGTACTTC. The V and J genes are TRBV12-5 and TRBJ2-7; D is possibly TRBD2 (5 bases). The germline V gene encodes CDR1 LGHNT and CDR2 FRNRAP. This CDR3 spans 14 amino acids. The full variable domain, completed using reference TRBV12-5 and TRBJ2-7, is DARVTQTPRHKVTEMGQEVTMRCQPILGHNTVFWYRQTMMQGLELLAYFRNRAPLDDSGMPKDRFSAEMPDATLATLKIQPSEPRDSAVYFCASALDLAFDEQYFGPGTRLTVT.

This rearrangement joins TRBV5-1 to TRBJ1-2; 7 bases match TRBD1. Germline CDR1 and CDR2: SGHRS and YFSETQ. V trimming: 4 bases; J trimming: 3 bases; junction bases outside the gene matches: 3. The CDR3 extends over 13 amino acids. CDR3 nucleotide sequence: TGCGCCAGCAGCACGGGACAGCACTATGGCTACACCTTC. Residues: CASSTGQHYGYTF.

This clone turned up a few times. The chain employs TRBV6-6 and TRBJ1-1; 7 positions match TRBD1. This CDR3 spans 13 amino acids. With 3 bases clipped from V and 6 bases from J, the junction kept 4 bases outside the gene matches. Germline V gene data show CDR1 as MNHNY and CDR2 as SVGAGI (reference sequence). CDR3 sequence (DNA): TGTGCCAGCAGTTATGGAACAGGGGCTGAAGCTTTCTTT. Residues: CASSYGTGAEAFF.

The chain's CDR3 is CASSYEGTYGYTF. The DNA for the CDR3 is TGTGCCAGCAGTTATGAGGGAACCTATGGCTACACCTTC. The genes are TRBV5-4 and TRBJ1-2, with D hard to call. The germline V gene encodes CDR1 SGHNT and CDR2 YYREEE (reference sequence). V was trimmed by 5 bases and J by 4 bases, leaving 12 bases between them. The CDR3 sequence is 13 residues long.

CDR3 amino acids: CASSFRGAGANVLTF. The CDR3 region has the DNA TGTGCCAGCAGTTTCAGGGGCGCTGGGGCCAACGTCCTGACTTTC. J is TRBJ2-6 and V is TRBV6-5, with D possibly being TRBD1 (6 bases). The CDR3 loop spans 15 amino acids. Between the trimmed V and J ends, which lost 4 bases and 2 bases, there was a span of 9 bases. From germline, CDR1 is MNHEY and CDR2 SVGAGI.

This clone was observed a single time. The chain combines TRBV19 with TRBJ2-7; 11 bases are shared with TRBD2. The V gene end was trimmed by 7 bases and the J gene end by 4 bases; junction bases not matched to a gene: 9. There are 15 residues in the CDR3. The germline gives CDR1 LNHDA, CDR2 SQIVND (reference sequence). CDR3 residues: CASTAGASGRYEQYF. CDR3 DNA: TGTGCCAGTACCGCCGGGGCTAGCGGGAGGTACGAGCAGTACTTC.

V gene TRBV19 combines with J gene TRBJ2-2, with 14 bases aligning to TRBD2. This CDR3 is 17 amino acids long. V lost 4 bases to trimming and J lost 0 bases; unmatched junction nucleotides: 1. Germline V lookup: CDR1 LNHDA, CDR2 SQIVND (reference sequence). The CDR3 loop reads CASSKGLAGANTGELFF. CDR3 DNA sequence: TGTGCCAGTAGTAAGGGACTAGCGGGGGCGAACACCGGGGAGCTGTTTTTT.